These 11 T cell receptor beta chains came from one sample sequenced in a study of cytomegalovirus exposure and HLA in healthy donors. PCR amplification relied on 60 Vbeta primers (plus 13 Jbeta primers). Sequencing was performed with immunoSEQ multiplex PCR; in TCRdb, only in-frame clones are kept and a portion is missing. The sample records about 180,000 clones, roughly 80% being singletons. Sequencing was carried out using PBMCs. These receptors were taken from a male donor in good health and CMV-seronegative.

The V and J genes are TRBV7-2 and TRBJ1-5; 8 bases match TRBD1. With V trimmed by 5 bases and J by 0 bases, 9 bases remained unmatched. This CDR3 is built from 17 residues. Germline loops: CDR1 SGHTA, CDR2 FQGNSA. CDR3 in amino acids: CASSRGGQGVSNQPQHF. The CDR3, as DNA: TGTGCCAGCAGCCGTGGAGGACAGGGTGTTAGCAATCAGCCCCAGCATTTT.

The chain recombines TRBV4-2 with TRBJ2-1; D possibly corresponds to TRBD2 (7 bases). Trimming stripped 6 bases from V and 0 bases from J, with 27 bases between. The CDR3 extends over 20 amino acids. Looked up from germline, CDR1 is LGHNA and CDR2 is YNFKEQ. The CDR3 protein is CASRPGASGGTTSSYNEQFF. For the CDR3, the DNA is TGTGCCAGCAGGCCAGGGGCTAGCGGAGGTACAACGAGCTCCTACAATGAGCAGTTCTTC.

The V call is TRBV5-6, the J call TRBJ2-2, with 8 bases that match TRBD1. The CDR3 is 17 residues long. V lost 3 bases to trimming and J lost 3 bases; unmatched junction nucleotides: 10. Germline loops: CDR1 SGHDT, CDR2 YYEEEE. CDR3 coding DNA: TGTGCCAGCAGCTGGTGGAGGGACAGGACGTACACCGGGGAGCTGTTTTTT. It specifies CASSWWRDRTYTGELFF.

The chain employs TRBV2 and TRBJ1-5; no clear D gene. The CDR3 loop spans 13 amino acids. Germline V gene sequence: CDR1 SNHLY, CDR2 FYNNEI. V was clipped by 3 bases and J by 0 bases, with 3 bases between them. CDR3 DNA: TGTGCCAGCAGTGACCATAGCAATCAGCCCCAGCATTTT. This sequence encodes CASSDHSNQPQHF. The entire variable domain, with the rest obtained from reference TRBV2 and TRBJ1-5, is as follows: EPEVTQTPSHQVTQMGQEVILRCVPISNHLYFYWYRQILGQKVEFLVSFYNNEISEKSEIFDDQFSVERPDGSNFTLKIRSTKLEDSAMYFCASSDHSNQPQHFGDGTRLSIL.

The chain combines TRBV28 with TRBJ2-7; 10 nucleotides match TRBD2. There are 14 residues in the CDR3. Losses at the gene ends were 7 bases for V and 4 bases for J; bases not matched to a gene: 7. Looked up from germline, CDR1 is MDHEN and CDR2 is SYDVKM. CDR3 nucleotides: TGTGCCAGCACCCTCGGACTAGCGGATTACGAGCAGTACTTC. This codes for CASTLGLADYEQYF.

CDR3 in DNA: TGTGCCAGCTCACCCTCCGGACAGTCCGAGTACACCTTC. Residues: CASSPSGQSEYTF. This rearrangement joins TRBV18 to TRBJ1-2; a possible D gene is TRBD1 (6 bases). Trimming stripped 3 bases from V and 11 bases from J, with 16 bases between. The CDR3 is made up of 13 amino acids. CDR1 is KGHSH, CDR2 LQKENI, per germline.

The V gene is TRBV5-8, the J gene TRBJ1-4, with TRBD1 as a possible D gene (6 bases). The CDR3 consists of 15 residues. V was clipped by 1 base and J by 4 bases, with 11 bases between them. Germline V gene lookup returns CDR1 SGHTS and CDR2 YDEGEE. The chain's CDR3 is CASSLSQGHNEKLFF. CDR3 coding DNA: TGTGCCAGCAGCTTGTCTCAGGGGCATAATGAAAAACTGTTTTTT.

The J gene is TRBJ2-3, the V gene TRBV28; TRBD1 matches at 8 bases. This CDR3 has 13 amino acids. V dropped 9 bases and J dropped 2; count of bases not matched to a gene: 4. The germline V gene encodes CDR1 MDHEN and CDR2 SYDVKM. The CDR3 protein is CASGQGLTDTQYF. The CDR3 DNA sequence: TGTGCCAGTGGACAGGGTCTCACAGATACGCAGTATTTT.

The chain uses TRBV5-4 and TRBJ2-5; 7 bases agree with TRBD1. The J call may not be correct, given that the DNA end is closer to TRBJ2-7. There are 15 residues in the CDR3. Germline CDR1 is SGHNT and CDR2 is YYREEE (reference sequence). CDR3 amino acids: CASSFSPGGSYEQYF. CDR3 sequence (DNA): TGTGCCAGCAGCTTTAGTCCAGGGGGCTCCTACGAGCAGTACTTC.

The chain links TRBV6-1 to TRBJ2-4; TRBD2 might be the D (7 bases). CDR1 is MNHNS, CDR2 SASEGT, per germline. The CDR3 contains 16 residues. V was pared by 4 bases and J by 1 base, with 14 bases between. CDR3 sequence: CASSARGARAKNIQYF. DNA of the CDR3: TGTGCCAGCAGTGCCCGGGGGGCCAGGGCCAAAAACATTCAGTACTTC.

With respect to this clone: Other DNA sequences of this sample code for an identical CDR3. The J gene is TRBJ2-7, the V gene TRBV27; 10 positions agree with TRBD1. With V trimmed by 3 bases and J by 11 bases, 7 bases remained unmatched. Per the germline V gene, CDR1 is MNHEY and CDR2 is SMNVEV (reference sequence). The CDR3 spans 13 residues. DNA of the CDR3: TGTGCCAGCAGTTTGCCGGACAGGGGGTTAGAGTACTTC. As protein: CASSLPDRGLEYF.